This T cell receptor beta chain was recorded in a study of blood T cell repertoires in COVID-19 (dated by TCRdb to 2018 to 2020). About the study as a whole: Collaborator samples came from the United States, Italy and Spain and covered acute and convalescent phases of COVID-19. The repertoires were made available in a free public database intended to serve as a resource for research on the immune response to SARS-CoV-2. Where available, HLA class I and class II types were obtained from metadata supplied by the sample provider rather than from assay-based typing. The prospective study material was composed of cDNA or gDNA derived from T cells, B-cell-depleted T cells, or PBMCs. Deeply sampled blood TCRbeta repertoires from subjects exposed to, actively infected with, or recovered from COVID-19 were included in the dataset. The samples were drawn from two sources: the first 160 participants of the ongoing ImmuneRACE study, and 950 to 1,500 subjects contributed by 6 global collaborators. Sample metadata almost always included a de-identified subject ID, COVID-19 status, age in years and sex.

Broader findings and caveats from the paper: Clinical and demographic metadata were provided uncurated, with the amount varying by source and participant.

The CDR3, from cysteine to phenylalanine, totals 15 residues. The sequence is cut down to CDR3 DNA, 45 bases in frame from base 1. TCRbeta CDR3 regions were amplified from genomic DNA using the immunoSEQ Assay, a bias-controlled multiplex PCR. For the original study's pipeline: Nucleated cell counts per sample were estimated from amplification of reference gene primers within the assay. Sequence reads were collapsed and filtered to measure the absolute abundance of every unique TCRbeta CDR3 rearrangement. For each sample, productive Simpson clonality was calculated as the square root of Simpson's diversity index over productive rearrangements. This is the immuneACCESS table as TCRdb keeps it, with only in-frame sequences that have V and J called. A part of the clones is gone; compared with another copy, unresolved V genes explain less than half, and the rest is unexplained. The D gene and trimming were derived from the DNA, and the V and J assignments and clone size from that table. This sample gives 400,000 to 500,000 clones in total; roughly 88% of them show up just once. The top ten hold roughly 1.4% of the sample.

About this clone itself: No antigen is known for it. Base quality data are lacking; no much larger clone is found one base away.

In the prospective study, participants were about 18 to 95 years old, resided in 24 geographic areas of the United States, and were enrolled through a virtual design. In the prospective study, cohorts were assigned on the basis of participant-reported clinical history obtained from a screening survey and a study questionnaire. Exposed participants had been in contact, within 2 weeks of entering the study, with a person who had a PCR-confirmed or clinician-diagnosed case of COVID-19. In the prospective study, whole blood, serum and a nasopharyngeal or oropharyngeal swab were collected from each participant by mobile phlebotomists. Over a roughly 2-month period, participants in the prospective study had the option of providing additional blood draws and questionnaires. Prospective study blood samples were shipped either frozen or at room temperature before DNA extraction.

Material for sequencing was PBMCs or T cells enriched from blood (not recorded which). The receptor chain draws on TRBV21-1 and TRBJ2-3; TRBD1 reflects the table's D call only, with no check against the DNA. TRBV21-1 is assigned pseudogene status. The receptor was derived from a woman younger than 30 who had been exposed to COVID-19. The CDR3 is CASRVRTGVADTQYF. The nucleotide sequence is given as TGTGCCAGCAGGGTAAGGACAGGGGTTGCAGATACGCAGTATTTT.